What follows are 29 T cell receptor beta chains derived from one specimen sequenced in a study of blood T cell repertoires in COVID-19. Profiling relied on immunoSEQ multiplex PCR, and the TCRdb table lists in-frame clones only, not all of them. Among about 250,000 clones listed, 75% to 85% were seen once. Sequenced material: peripheral blood. The receptors shown here come from a man between 50 and 59 years old with COVID-19, enrolled during active disease.

The rearrangement uses TRBV7-9 and TRBJ1-4; a weak D match, TRBD1 (5 bases). Trimming cost V 3 bases and J 9 bases, with 20 bases left between them. The CDR3 runs to 16 residues. The germline V gene has CDR1 SEHNR and CDR2 FQNEAQ (reference sequence). In DNA, the CDR3 is TGTGCCAGCAGCTTGGTGACGGGACTGGGCGGTCAAAAACTGTTTTTT. Its translation is CASSLVTGLGGQKLFF. Complete variable domain (other parts from reference TRBV7-9 and TRBJ1-4): DTGVSQNPRHKITKRGQNVTFRCDPISEHNRLYWYRQTLGQGPEFLTYFQNEAQLEKSRLLSDRFSAERPKGSFSTLEIQRTEQGDSAMYLCASSLVTGLGGQKLFFGSGTQLSVL.

The J gene is TRBJ2-1, the V gene TRBV6-6; D is possibly TRBD2 (6 bases). V lost 8 bases and J lost 0, with 11 bases in between. CDR1 MNHNY and CDR2 SVGAGI come from the germline V gene (reference sequence). CDR3 size: 14 residues. CDR3 residues: CASGGASSYNEQFF. CDR3 nucleotides: TGTGCCAGCGGCGGGGCGAGCTCCTACAATGAGCAGTTCTTC.

V and J are TRBV28 and TRBJ2-3; the D gene is possibly TRBD1 (7 bases). The V gene's germline CDR1 is MDHEN and CDR2 SYDVKM. Trimming stripped 8 bases from V and 3 bases from J, with 18 bases between. The CDR3 is 15 amino acids. This CDR3 is CASQLTTGRTDTQYF. The CDR3 DNA reads as TGTGCCAGCCAACTAACGACAGGGAGGACAGATACGCAGTATTTT.

The gene calls are TRBV27 and TRBJ2-6, with TRBD1 matching over 11 bases. The V gene end was trimmed by 8 bases and the J gene end by 2 bases; junction bases not matched to a gene: 8. The CDR3 runs 17 residues. Germline values: CDR1 MNHEY, CDR2 SMNVEV (reference sequence). The CDR3 DNA is TGTGCCAGCTCCACGGGACAGGGGGTAGCTGGGGCCAACGTCCTGACTTTC. Its translation: CASSTGQGVAGANVLTF.

This clone has only one observation. V usage is TRBV5-1 and J usage is TRBJ1-4, with TRBD1 matching over 7 bases. The V gene end was trimmed by 0 bases and the J gene end by 5 bases; junction bases not matched to a gene: 4. The CDR3 runs to 15 residues. Germline V gene data show CDR1 as SGHRS and CDR2 as YFSETQ. The CDR3 spells CASSLAGTVNEKLFF. In nucleotides, the CDR3 is TGCGCCAGCAGCTTGGCGGGGACAGTGAATGAAAAACTGTTTTTT.

This chain uses TRBV11-1 with TRBJ2-5; 10 nucleotides match TRBD2. The CDR3 has 15 residues. CDR1 and CDR2 from the germline V gene are SGHAT and FQDESV (reference sequence). With V trimmed by 3 bases and J by 5 bases, 6 bases remained unmatched. The CDR3 region is CASSFSGGIGETQYF. The CDR3 coding sequence is TGTGCCAGCAGCTTTAGCGGGGGGATTGGGGAGACCCAGTACTTC.

The chain couples TRBV18 to TRBJ2-7, with TRBD1 matching over 7 bases. This CDR3 has 14 amino acids. CDR1 and CDR2 (germline): KGHSH, LQKENI. The J segment lost 0 bases and the V segment lost 8 bases, leaving 7 bases of the junction unmatched. The CDR3 loop is CASVLTGNSYEQYF. The CDR3 DNA follows: TGTGCCAGCGTACTGACAGGGAACTCCTACGAGCAGTACTTC.

The chain combines TRBV3-1 (or the pseudogene TRBV3-2) with TRBJ1-2; TRBD1 matches 12 bases. CDR3 length: 15 residues. CDR1 and CDR2 from the germline V gene are LGHDT and YNNKEL (reference sequence). Trimming at V came to 3 bases and at J to 6 bases, leaving 5 bases not matched to a gene. CDR3 sequence (DNA): TGTGCCAGCAGCCAGCGGGACAGGGGGCCCAATGGCTACACCTTC. Translation gives CASSQRDRGPNGYTF.

The CDR3 nucleotides are TGCGCCAGCAGCCCGGACAGGGAGGTCGATAATTCACCCCTCCACTTT. Translated: CASSPDREVDNSPLHF. The chain is built from TRBV4-1 and TRBJ1-6; TRBD1 agrees at 8 bases. The CDR3 extends over 16 amino acids. In germline, CDR1 is MGHRA, CDR2 YSYEKL. J lost 5 bases, V lost 4 bases, and 7 bases had no gene match.

This clone was seen only a few times. The rearrangement uses TRBV4-1 and TRBJ1-3; TRBD1 agrees at 8 bases. CDR1 and CDR2 (germline): MGHRA, YSYEKL. J was trimmed by 16 bases and V by 0 bases; bases with no gene match: 8. The length of the CDR3 is 13 residues. The CDR3 protein is CASSQDDRGALYF. CDR3 DNA: TGCGCCAGCAGCCAAGACGACAGGGGCGCCCTGTATTTT.

This clone appeared once. The chain's CDR3 is CASSINRAPNEKLFF. The CDR3 DNA sequence: TGTGCCAGCAGCATAAACAGGGCCCCTAATGAAAAACTGTTTTTT. The V gene is TRBV5-4, the J gene TRBJ1-4, with D maybe TRBD1 (6 bases). CDR3 length: 15 amino acids. Per the germline V gene, CDR1 is SGHNT and CDR2 is YYREEE (reference sequence). The V end lost 4 bases, the J end lost 3 bases, and 13 bases lay between the germline ends.

The V call is TRBV5-6, the J call TRBJ1-5; a weak D match, TRBD1 (5 bases). Trimming stripped 2 bases from V and 4 bases from J, with 10 bases between. The length of the CDR3 is 14 residues. The V gene's germline CDR1 is SGHDT and CDR2 YYEEEE. CDR3 nucleotides: TGTGCCAGCAGCTTTTCAGGACAAAATCAGCCCCAGCATTTT. Protein product: CASSFSGQNQPQHF.

The DNA for the CDR3 is TGTGCCAGCAGCCAGGGTCGGAACACTGAAGCTTTCTTT. This translates into CASSQGRNTEAFF. The chain is built from TRBV11-3 and TRBJ1-1; a possible D gene is TRBD1 (5 bases). The ends were cut back, 5 bases at V and 1 base at J, with 8 bases in the middle. The CDR3 runs 13 residues. Germline loops: CDR1 SGHNT, CDR2 YENEEA.

This clone was counted between two and nine times. The chain combines TRBV7-9 with TRBJ1-2; the match to TRBD1 covers 11 bases. The J segment lost 8 bases and the V segment lost 1 base, leaving 3 bases of the junction unmatched. CDR3 length: 14 residues. Germline V gene sequence: CDR1 SEHNR, CDR2 FQNEAQ (reference sequence). As DNA, the CDR3 is TGTGCCAGCAGCTTAGGGACAGGGGGCCGGGGCTACACCTTC. It translates to CASSLGTGGRGYTF.

The chain has TRBV5-1 and TRBJ2-7, with D unclear. The V end lost 1 base, the J end lost 6 bases, and 14 bases lay between the germline ends. Per the germline V gene, CDR1 is SGHRS and CDR2 is YFSETQ. The CDR3 sequence is 14 residues long. The CDR3 loop reads CASSLPQPSGEQYF. The CDR3, as DNA: TGCGCCAGCAGCTTGCCTCAACCCTCGGGCGAGCAGTACTTC.

V gene TRBV9 combines with J gene TRBJ2-3; TRBD2 aligns across 13 bases. The CDR3 is made up of 17 amino acids. The V segment lost 3 bases and the J segment 3 bases; nucleotides outside the gene matches: 7. The germline V gene has CDR1 SGDLS and CDR2 YYNGEE. CDR3 coding DNA: TGTGCCAGCAGCGCCACCGGGACTAGCGGGGCTACAGATACGCAGTATTTT. It specifies CASSATGTSGATDTQYF.

This clone was seen more than once but under ten times. J is TRBJ1-4 and V is TRBV6-7, with TRBD1 as a possible D gene (6 bases). TRBV6-7 is annotated as an ORF whose role is uncertain. CDR3 length equals 16 residues. Trimming took off 4 bases at V and 8 bases at J, with 20 bases between the two ends. The CDR3 region is CASSFPGDGTLEKLFF. In nucleotides, the CDR3 is TGTGCCAGCAGTTTCCCAGGGGATGGGACCCTAGAAAAACTGTTTTTT.

This clone was seen once. The V call is TRBV6-5, the J call TRBJ1-1, with TRBD1 matching 9 bases. Trimming took 0 bases from V and 5 from J; bases not matched to a gene: 4. There are 15 residues in the CDR3. The V gene's germline CDR1 is MNHEY and CDR2 SVGAGI. The CDR3 protein is CASSYSDRGSTEAFF. The DNA of the CDR3 is TGTGCCAGCAGTTACTCGGACAGGGGATCAACTGAAGCTTTCTTT.

The genes are TRBV4-1 and TRBJ1-1; possible D gene TRBD1, 5 bases. The CDR3 length is 17 residues. V was clipped by 6 bases and J by 0 bases, with 20 bases between them. Germline V CDR1 and CDR2: MGHRA, YSYEKL. The DNA of the CDR3 is TGCGCCAGCAGTCACTCCATGATCGGACAAATGAACACTGAAGCTTTCTTT. Encoded protein: CASSHSMIGQMNTEAFF.

The chain combines TRBV27 with TRBJ1-1, with 8 bases fitting TRBD1. Germline-derived CDR1 and CDR2 are MNHEY and SMNVEV (reference sequence). V lost 6 bases, J lost 10 bases, and 10 bases stayed unmatched. The CDR3 totals 13 residues. In DNA, the CDR3 is TGTGCCAGCAGCCACCGACAGGGGAAAGGAGCTTTCTTT. Its protein is CASSHRQGKGAFF.

The chain carries TRBV2 and TRBJ1-6, with D possibly matching TRBD1 (5 bases). V shed 0 bases and J shed 4 bases, with 10 bases lying between them. The CDR3 runs to 16 residues. Germline V gene sequence: CDR1 SNHLY, CDR2 FYNNEI. CDR3 in amino acids: CASSEAGVQYNSPLHF. DNA of the CDR3: TGTGCCAGCAGTGAAGCAGGGGTACAATATAATTCACCCCTCCACTTT.

This clone appeared a few times. The chain couples TRBV19 to TRBJ2-2; D may be TRBD1 (6 bases). The CDR3 is 16 residues long. The V gene's germline CDR1 is LNHDA and CDR2 SQIVND (reference sequence). V lost 4 bases and J 6 bases, leaving 18 bases between the germline ends. This chain's CDR3 is CASSTPDSPLAGELFF. The CDR3 DNA reads as TGTGCCAGTAGTACCCCGGACAGCCCTTTGGCCGGGGAGCTGTTTTTT.

This clone was recorded once. V and J are TRBV7-3 and TRBJ2-6, with D hard to call. Per germline, CDR1 SGHTA and CDR2 FQGTGA. V gave up 3 bases and J gave up 0 bases, with 12 bases separating them. The CDR3 sequence is 17 residues long. The CDR3 region has the DNA TGTGCCAGCAGCTTTATCTACTCGAGCTCTGGGGCCAACGTCCTGACTTTC. Translated: CASSFIYSSSGANVLTF. Full variable domain (remainder filled in from reference TRBV7-3 and TRBJ2-6): GAGVSQTPSNKVTEKGKYVELRCDPISGHTALYWYRQSLGQGPEFLIYFQGTGAADDSGLPNDRFFAVRPEGSVSTLKIQRTERGDSAVYLCASSFIYSSSGANVLTFGAGSRLTVL.

V is TRBV4-2 and J is TRBJ1-6, with 7 bases matching TRBD1. Trimming at V came to 0 bases and at J to 7 bases, leaving 3 bases not matched to a gene. The CDR3 is 15 residues long. Germline CDR1 reads LGHNA; CDR2 reads YNFKEQ. CDR3: CASSQEHRGNSPLHF. CDR3 nucleotide sequence: TGTGCCAGCAGCCAAGAACACAGGGGAAATTCACCCCTCCACTTT.

V and J are TRBV9 and TRBJ2-5; 7 bases agree with TRBD2. The CDR3 contains 14 residues. Germline V gene data show CDR1 as SGDLS and CDR2 as YYNGEE. Germline trimming cut 4 bases from V and 0 bases from J; bases unmatched to any gene: 3. CDR3 protein: CASSPSGDQETQYF. CDR3 DNA: TGTGCCAGCAGCCCCAGCGGGGACCAAGAGACCCAGTACTTC.

The V and J genes are TRBV9 and TRBJ2-3, with 11 bases lining up with TRBD2. Unmatched junction bases numbered 13, after V lost 3 bases and J lost 1 base. Germline loops: CDR1 SGDLS, CDR2 YYNGEE. CDR3 length equals 19 residues. In DNA form, the CDR3 reads TGTGCCAGCAGCGGAGTCAATAGCGGGGGGGCAAGGGGCACAGATACGCAGTATTTT. It is translated as CASSGVNSGGARGTDTQYF.

The chain couples TRBV7-3 to TRBJ2-7; TRBD1 matches at 8 bases. In germline, CDR1 is SGHTA, CDR2 FQGTGA. Losses at the gene ends were 5 bases for V and 4 bases for J; bases not matched to a gene: 7. This CDR3 region has 14 residues. The CDR3 bases are TGTGCCAGCAGCGCGGCAGGGGGCTCGTACGAGCAGTACTTC. Translation: CASSAAGGSYEQYF. Full variable domain (rest looked up from reference TRBV7-3 and TRBJ2-7): GAGVSQTPSNKVTEKGKYVELRCDPISGHTALYWYRQSLGQGPEFLIYFQGTGAADDSGLPNDRFFAVRPEGSVSTLKIQRTERGDSAVYLCASSAAGGSYEQYFGPGTRLTVT.

The chain employs TRBV27 and TRBJ2-7; tentatively, D is TRBD1 (5 bases). The CDR3 loop spans 13 amino acids. Looked up from germline, CDR1 is MNHEY and CDR2 is SMNVEV (reference sequence). V was trimmed by 6 bases and J by 2 bases, leaving 11 bases between them. CDR3 nucleotide sequence: TGTGCCAGCAGAGGAGACAGAGCCTACGAGCAGTACTTC. Translated, it gives CASRGDRAYEQYF.

This clone was picked up one time. The genes are TRBV21-1 and TRBJ2-7; the table calls TRBD1, which could not be checked here. TRBV21-1 is shown as a pseudogene. The CDR3 runs 14 residues. The CDR3 reads CASSTQGASYEQYF. Here the CDR3 DNA reads TGTGCCAGCAGCACACAGGGGGCCTCCTACGAGCAGTACTTC.